Here is one TCR beta chain with its context. The antigen this receptor binds is unknown. An end of the junction does not agree with germline; a read error may underlie this. The entry originates in a study of CD8+CD57+ T cells in acquired aplastic anemia (dated by TCRdb to 2016 to 2019). About the full investigation: A mean of approximately 3 ug of DNA, ranging from roughly 0.17 to 30 ug, was extracted from sorted CD4+ and CD8+ cells. CD8+CD57+ expansion was defined as frequency above the mean frequency observed in healthy subjects.

Genomic DNA served as template for TCR beta VDJ combination and CDR3 sequence profiling. An Illumina HiSeq 2000 was the platform used for TCR repertoire sequencing. Concerning the study's data processing: TRBV/TRBJ rearrangement plots, CDR3 size and DJ length profiles, and Simpson's diversity index were used to assess repertoires. Whichever DNA sequence was most abundant in the deep sequencing data was defined as the immunodominant clone. CDR3 amino acid sequences were checked for sharing between subjects and were compared against published repertoires and the VDJdb database. In TCRdb, the public reads were trimmed at Q25 with fastp and aligned with MiXCR, with productive beta chains retained. Entries that share a CDR3 protein sequence are merged under the most common genes and DNA. The V and J calls shown here were made by TCRdb, not taken from the authors' results. The sample data list about 160,000 distinct CDR3 sequences, and 71% of these were observed just once. 45% to 60% of the sample goes to the ten largest clones.

Expansion of CD8+CD57+ cells had been shown by flow cytometry in the patients chosen for sequencing. Every patient had severe acquired aplastic anemia, diagnosed using the International Study of Aplastic Anemia and Agranulocytosis and Camitta criteria. Patients had received no therapy at the time of blood sampling. TCR repertoires of sorted CD4+ and CD8+ blood T cells from severe aplastic anemia patients and healthy subjects were deep-sequenced in the study. In the USA, patient enrollment took place under clinicaltrials.gov protocols 00001620, 01623167, 00001397, 00071045, 00081523 and 00961064. Ficoll-Paque density gradient centrifugation was used to isolate peripheral blood mononuclear cells. Before DNA was extracted, CD4+ and CD8+ T cells were sorted using either FACS or magnetic beads. Beyond this particular receptor, the publication reports: CD8+ Simpson's diversity did not differ significantly between patients and healthy controls (P=0.060). Although under 35 CD8+ CDR3 sequences were shared by patients and controls, these sequences appeared highly expressed in patients and within the immunodominant clones of patients.

CDR3 length: 16 amino acids, cysteine to phenylalanine. Only the CDR3 DNA stays, 48 bases, in frame from base 1. CDR1 and CDR2 were assigned from the germline V gene as SGDLS and YYNGEE. The receptor was derived from a human donor with aplastic anemia. The chain is encoded by TRBV9 joined to TRBJ2-1, and 12 bases in between align with TRBD2. Sequenced material: sorted CD4+, CD8+, or CD8+CD57+ T cells (not recorded which) from PBMCs. The nucleotide sequence reads as follows: TGTGCCAGCGGCGTAACCTCTAGCGGGAGGGCCTATGAGCAGTTCTTC. This is translated as CASGVTSSGRAYEQFF.